This T cell receptor beta chain was sequenced in a study of a mutant IDH1 vaccine in newly diagnosed glioma. Turning to the study itself: Vaccination followed radiotherapy alone by 4-6 weeks, or accompanied temozolomide cycles. The week-35 safety follow-up was V12, and the week-47 study end was V13. Earlier therapy was either radiotherapy, temozolomide, or both, and most got both.

Documented time point: week 35, safety follow-up. Doses consisted of 300 ug of mutant IDH1 20-mer peptide each, paired with topical imiquimod. From germline, CDR1 is SGDLS and CDR2 YYNGEE. The CDR3 length is 14 residues. V shed 5 bases and J 4 bases; nucleotides not matched to a gene: 4. Comment on this clone: Its antigen remains unknown.

Sequencing was performed with immunoSEQ multiplex PCR; in TCRdb, only in-frame clones are kept and a portion is missing. Of tens of thousands of clones listed, roughly 84% are singletons. The source was PBMCs, collected from a glioma patient whose treatment included an IDH1 peptide vaccine. The clonotype comes from a woman between 45 and 60 years old with glioma. The gene calls are TRBV9 and TRBJ2-2; 8 bases match TRBD2. The CDR3 sequence: CASRGSGGTGELFF. As DNA, the CDR3 is TGTGCCAGCAGGGGCAGCGGGGGCACCGGGGAGCTGTTTTTT.